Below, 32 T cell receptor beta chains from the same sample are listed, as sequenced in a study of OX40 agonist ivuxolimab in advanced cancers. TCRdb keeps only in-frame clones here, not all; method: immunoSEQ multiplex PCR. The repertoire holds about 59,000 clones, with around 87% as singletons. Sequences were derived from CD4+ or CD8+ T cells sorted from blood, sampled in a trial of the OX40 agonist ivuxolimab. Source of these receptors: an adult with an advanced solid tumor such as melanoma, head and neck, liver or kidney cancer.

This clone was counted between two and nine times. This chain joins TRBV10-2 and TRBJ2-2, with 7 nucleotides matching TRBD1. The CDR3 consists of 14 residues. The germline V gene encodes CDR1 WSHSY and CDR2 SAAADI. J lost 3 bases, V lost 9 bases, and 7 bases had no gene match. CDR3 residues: CASTQTGDTGELFF. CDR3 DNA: TGCGCCAGTACCCAAACAGGGGACACCGGGGAGCTGTTTTTT.

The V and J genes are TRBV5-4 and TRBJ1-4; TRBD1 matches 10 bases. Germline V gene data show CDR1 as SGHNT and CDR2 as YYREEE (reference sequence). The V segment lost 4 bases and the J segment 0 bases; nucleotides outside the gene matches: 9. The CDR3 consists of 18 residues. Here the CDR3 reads CASSPGQGSPPTNEKLFF. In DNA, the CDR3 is TGTGCCAGCAGCCCGGGACAGGGGTCCCCACCAACTAATGAAAAACTGTTTTTT.

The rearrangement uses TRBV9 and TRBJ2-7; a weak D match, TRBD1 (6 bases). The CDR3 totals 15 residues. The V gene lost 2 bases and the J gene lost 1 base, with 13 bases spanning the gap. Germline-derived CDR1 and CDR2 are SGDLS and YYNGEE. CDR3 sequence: CASSVGGWDSYEQYF. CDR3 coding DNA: TGTGCCAGCAGCGTTGGGGGCTGGGATTCCTACGAGCAGTACTTC.

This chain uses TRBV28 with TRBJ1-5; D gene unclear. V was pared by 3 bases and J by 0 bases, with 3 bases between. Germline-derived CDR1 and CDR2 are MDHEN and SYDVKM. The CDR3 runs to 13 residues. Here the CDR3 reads CASSLGSNQPQHF. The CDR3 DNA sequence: TGTGCCAGCAGTTTGGGTAGCAATCAGCCCCAGCATTTT.

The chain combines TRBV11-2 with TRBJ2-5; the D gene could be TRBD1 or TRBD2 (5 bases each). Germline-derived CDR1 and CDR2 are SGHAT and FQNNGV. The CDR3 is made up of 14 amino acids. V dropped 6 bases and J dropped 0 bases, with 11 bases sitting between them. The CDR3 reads CASRLGANQETQYF. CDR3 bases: TGTGCCAGCAGACTAGGGGCGAACCAAGAGACCCAGTACTTC.

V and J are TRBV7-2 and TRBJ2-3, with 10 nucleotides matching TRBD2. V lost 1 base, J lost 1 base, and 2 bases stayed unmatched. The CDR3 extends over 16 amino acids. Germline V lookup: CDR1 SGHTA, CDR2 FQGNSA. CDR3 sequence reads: CASSLGLAGGTDTQYF. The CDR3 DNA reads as TGTGCCAGCAGCTTAGGGCTAGCGGGGGGCACAGATACGCAGTATTTT.

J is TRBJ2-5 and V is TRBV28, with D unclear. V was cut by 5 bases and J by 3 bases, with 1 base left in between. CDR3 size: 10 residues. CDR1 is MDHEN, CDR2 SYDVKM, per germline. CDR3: CASSKETQYF. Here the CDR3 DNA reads TGTGCCAGCAGTAAAGAGACCCAGTACTTC.

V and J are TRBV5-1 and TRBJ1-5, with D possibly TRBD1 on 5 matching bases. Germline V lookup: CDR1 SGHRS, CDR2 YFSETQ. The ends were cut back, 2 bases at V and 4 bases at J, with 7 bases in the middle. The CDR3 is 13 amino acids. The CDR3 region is CASSLQENQPQHF. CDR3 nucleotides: TGCGCCAGCAGCTTACAGGAGAATCAGCCCCAGCATTTT.

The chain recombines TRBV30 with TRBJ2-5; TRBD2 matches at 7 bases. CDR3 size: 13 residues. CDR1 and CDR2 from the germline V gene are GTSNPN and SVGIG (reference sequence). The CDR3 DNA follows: TGTGGACTGGAGGGGAGGGGCGTTGAGACCCAGTACTTC. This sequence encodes CGLEGRGVETQYF.

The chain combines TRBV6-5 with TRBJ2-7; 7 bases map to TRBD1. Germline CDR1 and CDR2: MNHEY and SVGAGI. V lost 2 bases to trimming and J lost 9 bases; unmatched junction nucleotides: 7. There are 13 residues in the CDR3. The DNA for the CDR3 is TGTGCCAGCAGTTACCCAGGGACAGCCAGGCAGTACTTC. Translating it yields CASSYPGTARQYF.

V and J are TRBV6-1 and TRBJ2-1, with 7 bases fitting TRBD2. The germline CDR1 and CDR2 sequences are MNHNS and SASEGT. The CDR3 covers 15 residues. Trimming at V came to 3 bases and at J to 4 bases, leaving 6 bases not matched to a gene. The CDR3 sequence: CASSEGAGTYNEQFF. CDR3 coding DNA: TGTGCCAGCAGTGAGGGAGCGGGGACTTACAATGAGCAGTTCTTC.

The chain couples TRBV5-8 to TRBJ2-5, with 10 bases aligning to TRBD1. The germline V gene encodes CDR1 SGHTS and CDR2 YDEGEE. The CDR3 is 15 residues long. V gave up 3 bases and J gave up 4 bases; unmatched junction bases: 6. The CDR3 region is CASSSRTGGIETQYF. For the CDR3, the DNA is TGTGCCAGCAGCTCTCGGACAGGGGGAATAGAGACCCAGTACTTC.

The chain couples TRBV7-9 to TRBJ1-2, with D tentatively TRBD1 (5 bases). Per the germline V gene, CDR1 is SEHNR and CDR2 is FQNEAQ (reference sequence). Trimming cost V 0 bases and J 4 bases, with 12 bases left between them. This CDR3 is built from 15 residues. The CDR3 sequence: CASSLAGTESYGYTF. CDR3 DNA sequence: TGTGCCAGCAGCTTAGCAGGGACGGAATCCTATGGCTACACCTTC.

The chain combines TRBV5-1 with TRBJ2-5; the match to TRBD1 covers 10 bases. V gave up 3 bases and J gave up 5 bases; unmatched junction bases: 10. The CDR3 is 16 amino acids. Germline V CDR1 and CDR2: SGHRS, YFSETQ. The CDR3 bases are TGCGCCAGCAGCTCGAGGGGACAGGGGCGGTGGGAGACCCAGTACTTC. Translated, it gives CASSSRGQGRWETQYF.

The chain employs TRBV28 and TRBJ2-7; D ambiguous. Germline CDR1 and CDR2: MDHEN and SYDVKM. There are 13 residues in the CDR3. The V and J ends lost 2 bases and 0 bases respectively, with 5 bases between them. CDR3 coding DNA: TGTGCCAGCAGTTTAAGGTCCTCCTACGAGCAGTACTTC. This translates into CASSLRSSYEQYF.

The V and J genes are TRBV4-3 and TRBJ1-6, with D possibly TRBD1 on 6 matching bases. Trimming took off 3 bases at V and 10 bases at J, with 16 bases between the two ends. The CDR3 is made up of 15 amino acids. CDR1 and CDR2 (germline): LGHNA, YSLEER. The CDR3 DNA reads TGCGCCAGCAGCCAGTGGACAGCCGGGGGATCACCCCTCCACTTT. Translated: CASSQWTAGGSPLHF.

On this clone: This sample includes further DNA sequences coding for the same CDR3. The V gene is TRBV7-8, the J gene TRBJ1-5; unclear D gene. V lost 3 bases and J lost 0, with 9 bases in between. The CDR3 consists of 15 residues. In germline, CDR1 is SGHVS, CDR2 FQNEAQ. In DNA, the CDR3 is TGTGCCAGCAGCTTTAGCACGGATAGCAATCAGCCCCAGCATTTT. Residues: CASSFSTDSNQPQHF.

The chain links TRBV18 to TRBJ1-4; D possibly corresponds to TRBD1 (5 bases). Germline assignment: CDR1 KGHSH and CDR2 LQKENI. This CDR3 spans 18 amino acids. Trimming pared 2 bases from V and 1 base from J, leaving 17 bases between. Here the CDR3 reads CASSPNSPGGKTNEKLFF. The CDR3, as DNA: TGTGCCAGCTCACCAAATTCTCCGGGGGGGAAAACTAATGAAAAACTGTTTTTT.

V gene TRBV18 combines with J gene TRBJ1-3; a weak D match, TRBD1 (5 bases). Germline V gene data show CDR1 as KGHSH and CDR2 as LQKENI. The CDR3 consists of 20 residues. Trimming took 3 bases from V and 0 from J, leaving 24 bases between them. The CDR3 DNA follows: TGTGCCAGCTCACCGATCCCGGCGACAACCGAGGGGCGCTCTGGAAACACCATATATTTT. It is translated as CASSPIPATTEGRSGNTIYF.

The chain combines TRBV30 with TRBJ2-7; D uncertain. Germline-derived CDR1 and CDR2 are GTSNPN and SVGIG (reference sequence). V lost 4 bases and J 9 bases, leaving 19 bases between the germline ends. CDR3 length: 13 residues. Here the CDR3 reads CAWNADWTGAQYF. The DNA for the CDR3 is TGTGCCTGGAATGCAGACTGGACCGGCGCGCAGTACTTC.

CDR3 residues: CASSPGPYSNQPQHF. The CDR3 region has the DNA TGTGCCAGCAGCCCCGGACCATATAGCAATCAGCCCCAGCATTTT. The V call is TRBV6-5, the J call TRBJ1-5; D is unclear. In germline, CDR1 is MNHEY, CDR2 SVGAGI. V dropped 6 bases and J dropped 0 bases, with 12 bases sitting between them. This CDR3 contains 15 residues.

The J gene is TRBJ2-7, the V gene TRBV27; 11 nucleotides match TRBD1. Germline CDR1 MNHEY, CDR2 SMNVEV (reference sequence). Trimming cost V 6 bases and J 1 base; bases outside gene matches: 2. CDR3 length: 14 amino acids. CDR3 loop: CASRGQGGSYEQYF. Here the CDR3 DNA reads TGTGCCAGCAGGGGACAGGGGGGATCCTACGAGCAGTACTTC.

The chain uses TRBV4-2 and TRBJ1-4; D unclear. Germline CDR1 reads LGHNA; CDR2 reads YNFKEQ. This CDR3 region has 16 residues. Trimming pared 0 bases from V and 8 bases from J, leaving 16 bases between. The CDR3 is CASSQDQALRGEKLFF. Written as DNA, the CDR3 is TGTGCCAGCAGCCAAGATCAGGCCTTACGAGGAGAAAAACTGTTTTTT.

The chain's CDR3 is CATQTSGRRAGELFF. DNA for the CDR3: TGTGCCACCCAGACTAGCGGGAGGCGGGCCGGGGAGCTGTTTTTT. This chain joins TRBV6-5 and TRBJ2-2; 13 nucleotides match TRBD2. Germline CDR1 MNHEY, CDR2 SVGAGI. The CDR3 has 15 residues. Trimming cost V 10 bases and J 6 bases; bases outside gene matches: 8.

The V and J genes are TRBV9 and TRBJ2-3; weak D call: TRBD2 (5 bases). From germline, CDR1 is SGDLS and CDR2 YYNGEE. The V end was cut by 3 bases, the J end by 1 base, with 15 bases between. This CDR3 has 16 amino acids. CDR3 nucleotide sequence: TGTGCCAGCAGCGCCGGCACTTCAGCGGGCACAGATACGCAGTATTTT. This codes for CASSAGTSAGTDTQYF. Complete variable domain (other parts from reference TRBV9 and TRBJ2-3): DSGVTQTPKHLITATGQRVTLRCSPRSGDLSVYWYQQSLDQGLQFLIQYYNGEERAKGNILERFSAQQFPDLHSELNLSSLELGDSALYFCASSAGTSAGTDTQYFGPGTRLTVL.

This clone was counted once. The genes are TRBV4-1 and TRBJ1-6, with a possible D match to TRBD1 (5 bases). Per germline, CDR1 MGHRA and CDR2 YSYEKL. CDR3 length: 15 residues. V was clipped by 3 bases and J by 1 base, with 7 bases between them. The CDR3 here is CASSQQGSYNSPLHF. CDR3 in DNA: TGCGCCAGCAGCCAGCAGGGTTCCTATAATTCACCCCTCCACTTT.

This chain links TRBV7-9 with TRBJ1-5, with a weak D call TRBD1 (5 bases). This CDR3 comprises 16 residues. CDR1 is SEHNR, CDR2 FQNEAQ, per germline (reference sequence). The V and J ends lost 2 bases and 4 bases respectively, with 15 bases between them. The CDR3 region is CASSLIGAGTNQPQHF. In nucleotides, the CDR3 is TGTGCCAGCAGCTTAATTGGTGCAGGGACTAATCAGCCCCAGCATTTT.

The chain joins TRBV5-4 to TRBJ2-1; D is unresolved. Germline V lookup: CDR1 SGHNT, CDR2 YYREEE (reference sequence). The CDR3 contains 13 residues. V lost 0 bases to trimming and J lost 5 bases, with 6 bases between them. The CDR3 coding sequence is TGTGCCAGCAGCTTGGCACAGCACAATGAGCAGTTCTTC. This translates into CASSLAQHNEQFF.

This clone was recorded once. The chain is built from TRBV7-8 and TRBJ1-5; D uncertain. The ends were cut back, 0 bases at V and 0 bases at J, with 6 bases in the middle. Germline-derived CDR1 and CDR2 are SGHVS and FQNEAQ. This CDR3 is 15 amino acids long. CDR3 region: CASSLAINSNQPQHF. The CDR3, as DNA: TGTGCCAGCAGCTTAGCGATAAATAGCAATCAGCCCCAGCATTTT. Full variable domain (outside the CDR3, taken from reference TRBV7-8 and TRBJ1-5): GAGVSQSPRYKVAKRGQDVALRCDPISGHVSLFWYQQALGQGPEFLTYFQNEAQLDKSGLPSDRFFAERPEGSVSTLKIQRTQQEDSAVYLCASSLAINSNQPQHFGDGTRLSIL.

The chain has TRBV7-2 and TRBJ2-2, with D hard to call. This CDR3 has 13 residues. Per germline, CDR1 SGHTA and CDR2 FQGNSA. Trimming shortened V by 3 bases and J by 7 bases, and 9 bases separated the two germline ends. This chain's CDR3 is CASSLSYHGELFF. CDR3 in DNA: TGTGCCAGCAGCTTGAGCTACCACGGGGAGCTGTTTTTT.

Written as DNA, the CDR3 is TGTGCCACCAGCAGAGGTCGAGGGGCTTCGCGCCCCTATGGCTACACCTTC. Protein: CATSRGRGASRPYGYTF. The J gene is TRBJ1-2, the V gene TRBV15, with a weak D call TRBD1 (5 bases). Germline assignment: CDR1 LNHNV and CDR2 YYDKDF (reference sequence). V dropped 1 base and J dropped 4 bases, with 19 bases sitting between them. The CDR3 is 17 amino acids.

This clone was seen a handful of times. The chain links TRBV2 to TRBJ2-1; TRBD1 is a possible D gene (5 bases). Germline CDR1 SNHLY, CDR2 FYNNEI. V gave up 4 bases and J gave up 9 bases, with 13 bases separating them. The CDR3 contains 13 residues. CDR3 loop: CASSVGLRGEQFF. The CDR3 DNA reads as TGTGCCAGCAGTGTGGGTCTTAGGGGTGAGCAGTTCTTC.